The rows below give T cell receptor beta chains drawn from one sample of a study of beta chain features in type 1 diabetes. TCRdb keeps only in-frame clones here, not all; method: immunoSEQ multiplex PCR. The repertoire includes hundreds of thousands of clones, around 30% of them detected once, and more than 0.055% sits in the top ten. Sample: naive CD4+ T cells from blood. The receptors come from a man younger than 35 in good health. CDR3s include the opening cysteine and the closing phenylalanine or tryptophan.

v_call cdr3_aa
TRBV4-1 CASSQLGTGSEKLFF
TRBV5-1 CASSLNYNEQFF
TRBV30 CAWSGGRTLSYEQYF
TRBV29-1 CSVRRGQGTYEQYF
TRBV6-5 CATSRGGYGYTF
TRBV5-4 CASSQRANEKLFF
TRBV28 CASRGGHEQYF
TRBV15 CATSRGRINEKLFF
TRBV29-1 CSVVSGLGETQYF
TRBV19 CASTLAGVHNEQFF
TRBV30 CAWRRTGYEQYF
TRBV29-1 CSVLTTRGTGSHEQYF
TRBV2 CASRATWVETQYF
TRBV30 CAWSSTYNEQFF
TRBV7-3 CASSLSPGGELFF
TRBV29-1 CSAASSTDGNQPQHF
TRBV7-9 CASSFTGNTEAFF
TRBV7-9 CASSTFGDEQYF
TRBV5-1 CASSPNGLAGGSDEQFF
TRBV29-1 CSVGTGNEQYF
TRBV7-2 CASSWTVYQETQYF
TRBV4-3 CASSQEWGYNEQFF
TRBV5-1 CASSVEPSGREDTQYF
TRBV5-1 CASSLGLANEQYF
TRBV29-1 CSVGRVDTGELFF
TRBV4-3 CASSQELRGPQHF